What follows is one T cell receptor (beta chain) and its context. The CDR3 consists of 17 residues. In germline, CDR1 is ENHRY, CDR2 SYGVKD. J lost 0 bases, V lost 4 bases, and 8 bases had no gene match. The source of the sample is a study of immune evolution from preneoplasia to lung adenocarcinoma. Using immunoSEQ multiplex PCR, the repertoire was profiled, and TCRdb retains in-frame clones only, with some absent. The top ten clones hold 3% of a sample with around 6,000 clones, approximately 79% of them seen once. The TCR comes from a person aged 55 to 79 with lung adenocarcinoma. Material: FFPE minimally invasive lung adenocarcinoma tissue. The chain joins TRBV10-3 to TRBJ2-3; 9 nucleotides match TRBD1. The CDR3 DNA reads TGTGCCATCAGTGGTTCGCTACAGGGGGCTAGCACAGATACGCAGTATTTT. This sequence encodes CAISGSLQGASTDTQYF.